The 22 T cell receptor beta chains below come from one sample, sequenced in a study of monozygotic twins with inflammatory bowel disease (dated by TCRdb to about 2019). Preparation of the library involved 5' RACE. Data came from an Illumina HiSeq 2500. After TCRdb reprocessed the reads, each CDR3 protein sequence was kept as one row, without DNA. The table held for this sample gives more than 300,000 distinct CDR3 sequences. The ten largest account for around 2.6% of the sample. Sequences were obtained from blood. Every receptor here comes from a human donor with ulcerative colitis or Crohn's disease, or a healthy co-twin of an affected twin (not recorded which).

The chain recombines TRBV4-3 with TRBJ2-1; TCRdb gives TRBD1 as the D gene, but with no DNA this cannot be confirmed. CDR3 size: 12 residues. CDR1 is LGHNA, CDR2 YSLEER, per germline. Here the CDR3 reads CASSGQGGIAFF.

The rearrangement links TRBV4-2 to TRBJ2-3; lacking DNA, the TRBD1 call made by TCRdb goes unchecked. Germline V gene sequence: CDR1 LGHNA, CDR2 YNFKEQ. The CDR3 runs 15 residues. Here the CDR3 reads CASSRTGENTDTQYF.

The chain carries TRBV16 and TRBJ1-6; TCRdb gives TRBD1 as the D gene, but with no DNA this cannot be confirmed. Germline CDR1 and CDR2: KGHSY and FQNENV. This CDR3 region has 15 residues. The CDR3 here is CASQPTGASGSPLHF.

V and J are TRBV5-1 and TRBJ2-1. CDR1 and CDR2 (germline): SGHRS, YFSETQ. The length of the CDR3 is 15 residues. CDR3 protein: CASSLDTSSYNEQFF.

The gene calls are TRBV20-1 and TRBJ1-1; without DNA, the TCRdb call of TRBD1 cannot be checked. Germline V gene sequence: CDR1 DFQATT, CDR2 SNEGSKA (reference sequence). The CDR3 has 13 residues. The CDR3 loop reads CSARGKAYTEAFF.

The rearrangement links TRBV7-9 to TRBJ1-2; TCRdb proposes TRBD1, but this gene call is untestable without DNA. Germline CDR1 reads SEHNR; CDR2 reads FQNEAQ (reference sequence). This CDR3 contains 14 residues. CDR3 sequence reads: CASSAGTGGYGYTF.

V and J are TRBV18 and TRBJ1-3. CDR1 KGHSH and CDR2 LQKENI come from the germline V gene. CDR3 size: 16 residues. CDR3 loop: CASSPRAANSGNTIYF.

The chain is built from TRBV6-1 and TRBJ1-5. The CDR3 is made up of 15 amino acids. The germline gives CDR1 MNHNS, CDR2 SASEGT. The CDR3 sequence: CASSRVPVSNQPQHF.

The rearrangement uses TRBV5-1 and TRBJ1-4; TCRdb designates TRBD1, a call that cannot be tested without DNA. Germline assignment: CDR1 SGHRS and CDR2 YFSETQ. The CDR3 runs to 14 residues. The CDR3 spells CASSLAGGYEKLFF.

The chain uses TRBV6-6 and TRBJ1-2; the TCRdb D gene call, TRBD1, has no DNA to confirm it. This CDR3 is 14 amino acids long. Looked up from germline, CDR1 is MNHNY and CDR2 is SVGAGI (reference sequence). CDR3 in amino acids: CASSNGGTGNGYTF.

CDR3 loop: CASRISGGAGTQYF. The chain couples TRBV7-2 to TRBJ2-5; TCRdb selects TRBD1, and the lack of DNA leaves this call unchecked. Germline V gene data show CDR1 as SGHTA and CDR2 as FQGNSA. The CDR3 totals 14 residues.

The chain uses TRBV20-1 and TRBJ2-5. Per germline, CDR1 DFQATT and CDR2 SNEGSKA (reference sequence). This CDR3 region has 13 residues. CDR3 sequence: CSARVVIQETQYF.

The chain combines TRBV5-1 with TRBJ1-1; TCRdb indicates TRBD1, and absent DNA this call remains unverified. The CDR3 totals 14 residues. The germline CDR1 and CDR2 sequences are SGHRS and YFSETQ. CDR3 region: CASSPLTGPTEAFF.

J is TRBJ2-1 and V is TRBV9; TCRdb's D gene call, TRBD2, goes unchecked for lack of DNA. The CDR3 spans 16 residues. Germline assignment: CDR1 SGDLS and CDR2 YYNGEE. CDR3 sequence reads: CASSVASGGVYNEQFF.

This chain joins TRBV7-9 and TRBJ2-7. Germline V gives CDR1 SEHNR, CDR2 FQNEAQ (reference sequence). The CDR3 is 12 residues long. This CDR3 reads CASSLDLSGQYF.

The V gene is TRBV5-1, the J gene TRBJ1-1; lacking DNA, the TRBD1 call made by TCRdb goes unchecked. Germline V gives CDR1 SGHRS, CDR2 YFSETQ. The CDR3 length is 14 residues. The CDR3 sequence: CASSSDGGNTEAFF.

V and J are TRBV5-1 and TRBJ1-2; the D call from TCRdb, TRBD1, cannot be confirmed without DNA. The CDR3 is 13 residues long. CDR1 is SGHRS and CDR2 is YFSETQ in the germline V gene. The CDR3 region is CASSLAGENGYTF.

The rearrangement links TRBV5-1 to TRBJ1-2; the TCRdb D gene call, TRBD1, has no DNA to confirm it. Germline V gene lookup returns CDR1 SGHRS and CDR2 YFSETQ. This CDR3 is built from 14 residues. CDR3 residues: CASSYDSGGEGYTF.

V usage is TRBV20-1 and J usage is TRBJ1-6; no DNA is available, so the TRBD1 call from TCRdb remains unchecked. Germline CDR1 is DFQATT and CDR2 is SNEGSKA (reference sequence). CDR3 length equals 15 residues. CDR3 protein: CSASKLTGRDSPLHF.

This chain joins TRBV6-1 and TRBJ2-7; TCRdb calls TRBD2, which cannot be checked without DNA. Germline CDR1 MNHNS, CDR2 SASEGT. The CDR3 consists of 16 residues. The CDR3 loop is CASRDSGTSGSYEQYF.

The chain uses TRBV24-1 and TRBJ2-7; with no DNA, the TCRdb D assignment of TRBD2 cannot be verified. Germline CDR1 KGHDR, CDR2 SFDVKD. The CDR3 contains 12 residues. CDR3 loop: CATSSSGYEQYF.

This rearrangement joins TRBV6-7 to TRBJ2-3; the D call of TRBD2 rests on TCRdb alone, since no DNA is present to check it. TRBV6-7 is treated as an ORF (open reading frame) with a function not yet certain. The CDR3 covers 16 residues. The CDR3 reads CASSYPDGTATDTQYF.